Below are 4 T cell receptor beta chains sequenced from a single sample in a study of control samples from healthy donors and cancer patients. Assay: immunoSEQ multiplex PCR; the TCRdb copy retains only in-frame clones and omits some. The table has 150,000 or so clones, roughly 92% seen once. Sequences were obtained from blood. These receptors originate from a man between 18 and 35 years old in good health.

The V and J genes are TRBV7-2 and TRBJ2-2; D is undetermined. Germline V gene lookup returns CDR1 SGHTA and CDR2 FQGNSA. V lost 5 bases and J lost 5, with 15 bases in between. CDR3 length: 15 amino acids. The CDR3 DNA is TGTGCCAGCAGCCCGCGGCCCCGGCGAACCGGGGAGCTGTTTTTT. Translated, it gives CASSPRPRRTGELFF.

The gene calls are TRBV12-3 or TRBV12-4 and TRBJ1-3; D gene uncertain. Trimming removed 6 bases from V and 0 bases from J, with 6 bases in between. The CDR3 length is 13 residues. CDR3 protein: CASSRFSGNTIYF. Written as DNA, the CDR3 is TGTGCCAGCAGCCGCTTCTCTGGAAACACCATATATTTT.

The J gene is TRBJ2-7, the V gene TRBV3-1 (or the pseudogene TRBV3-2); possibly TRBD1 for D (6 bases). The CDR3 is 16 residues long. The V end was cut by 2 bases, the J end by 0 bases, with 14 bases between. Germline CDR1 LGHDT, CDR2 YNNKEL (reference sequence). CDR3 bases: TGTGCCAGCAGCCAACCCGACAGGACCAGCTCCTACGAGCAGTACTTC. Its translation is CASSQPDRTSSYEQYF.

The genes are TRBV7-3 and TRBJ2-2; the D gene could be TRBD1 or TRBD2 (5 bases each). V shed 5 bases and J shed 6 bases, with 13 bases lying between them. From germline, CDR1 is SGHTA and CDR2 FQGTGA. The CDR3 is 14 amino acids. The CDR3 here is CASSPAGRAGELFF. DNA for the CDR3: TGTGCCAGCAGCCCGGCAGGGCGGGCCGGGGAGCTGTTTTTT. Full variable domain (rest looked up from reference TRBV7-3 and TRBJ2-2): GAGVSQTPSNKVTEKGKYVELRCDPISGHTALYWYRQSLGQGPEFLIYFQGTGAADDSGLPNDRFFAVRPEGSVSTLKIQRTERGDSAVYLCASSPAGRAGELFFGEGSRLTVL.